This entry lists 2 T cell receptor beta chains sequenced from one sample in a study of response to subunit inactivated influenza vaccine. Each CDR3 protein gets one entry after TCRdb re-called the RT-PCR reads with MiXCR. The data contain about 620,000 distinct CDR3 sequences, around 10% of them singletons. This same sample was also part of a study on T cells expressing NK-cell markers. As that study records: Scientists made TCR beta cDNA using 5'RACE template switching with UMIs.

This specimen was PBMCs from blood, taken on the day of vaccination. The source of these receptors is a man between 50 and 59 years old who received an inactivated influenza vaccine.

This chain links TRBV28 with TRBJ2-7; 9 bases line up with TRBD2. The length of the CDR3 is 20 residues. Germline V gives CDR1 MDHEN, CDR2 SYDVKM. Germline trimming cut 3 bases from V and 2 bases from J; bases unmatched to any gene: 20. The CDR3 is CASSFPGLAGFVLGAYEQYF. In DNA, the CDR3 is TGTGCCAGCAGTTTCCCCGGGCTAGCGGGGTTCGTATTGGGGGCCTACGAGCAGTACTTC.

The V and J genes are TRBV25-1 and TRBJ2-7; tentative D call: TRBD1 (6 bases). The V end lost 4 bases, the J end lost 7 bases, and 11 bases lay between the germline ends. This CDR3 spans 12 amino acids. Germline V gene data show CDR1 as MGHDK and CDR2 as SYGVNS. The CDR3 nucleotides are TGTGCCAGCAGTGTAACAGGGCGAGAGCAGTACTTC. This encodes CASSVTGREQYF.